Below are 27 T cell receptor beta chains sequenced from a single sample in a study of blood T cell repertoires in COVID-19. Method: immunoSEQ multiplex PCR; TCRdb's copy keeps in-frame clones and lacks some. The profile shows tens of thousands of clones, around 91% of them singletons. Material: peripheral blood. The receptors shown here come from a human donor in a cohort sampled during active COVID-19.

The J gene is TRBJ1-5, the V gene TRBV30; D ambiguous. This CDR3 spans 13 amino acids. In germline, CDR1 is GTSNPN, CDR2 SVGIG (reference sequence). The V end was cut by 1 base, the J end by 4 bases, with 8 bases between. The CDR3 bases are TGTGCCTGGAGTGCGGACTCGAATCAGCCCCAGCATTTT. Translating gives CAWSADSNQPQHF.

This clone has more than one count but fewer than ten. The CDR3 spells CASSLGGFSYEQYF. CDR3 bases: TGTGCCAGCAGCTTAGGGGGCTTCTCCTACGAGCAGTACTTC. V and J are TRBV7-8 and TRBJ2-7; D is possibly TRBD1 (5 bases). Germline V gene lookup returns CDR1 SGHVS and CDR2 FQNEAQ. CDR3 length equals 14 residues. V was pared by 1 base and J by 0 bases, with 7 bases between.

The chain employs TRBV11-2 and TRBJ1-2; the match to TRBD1 covers 9 bases. Germline V gene lookup returns CDR1 SGHAT and CDR2 FQNNGV. V dropped 3 bases and J dropped 5; count of bases not matched to a gene: 7. The CDR3 is 15 amino acids. The CDR3 spells CASSFTTGGPYGYTF. The CDR3 DNA sequence: TGTGCCAGCAGCTTTACGACAGGGGGGCCTTATGGCTACACCTTC. The entire variable domain, with the rest obtained from reference TRBV11-2 and TRBJ1-2, is as follows: EAGVAQSPRYKIIEKRQSVAFWCNPISGHATLYWYQQILGQGPKLLIQFQNNGVVDDSQLPKDRFSAERLKGVDSTLKIQPAKLEDSAVYLCASSFTTGGPYGYTFGSGTRLTVV.

This rearrangement joins TRBV19 to TRBJ1-5; TRBD1 matches 8 bases. The V gene end was trimmed by 4 bases and the J gene end by 5 bases; junction bases not matched to a gene: 4. The germline V gene encodes CDR1 LNHDA and CDR2 SQIVND (reference sequence). The CDR3 extends over 14 amino acids. The CDR3 DNA reads as TGTGCCAGTAGTAGGACAGGGTATGATCAGCCCCAGCATTTT. Its protein is CASSRTGYDQPQHF.

V is TRBV18 and J is TRBJ1-4; 7 bases are shared with TRBD1. V lost 4 bases, J lost 6 bases, and 8 bases stayed unmatched. The CDR3 is made up of 15 amino acids. Germline values: CDR1 KGHSH, CDR2 LQKENI. DNA for the CDR3: TGTGCCAGCTCACTACGACAGGGAACGGATGAAAAACTGTTTTTT. Protein: CASSLRQGTDEKLFF.

This clone was observed once. The gene calls are TRBV7-2 and TRBJ1-6; tentatively, D is TRBD1 (5 bases). CDR1 is SGHTA and CDR2 is FQGNSA in the germline V gene. Trimming pared 1 base from V and 7 bases from J, leaving 11 bases between. CDR3 length: 15 residues. The CDR3 sequence is CASSLDGGSNSPLHF. Here the CDR3 DNA reads TGTGCCAGCAGCTTAGATGGGGGGAGCAATTCACCCCTCCACTTT.

The chain is built from TRBV19 and TRBJ2-7; 9 positions match TRBD1. CDR1 is LNHDA, CDR2 SQIVND, per germline (reference sequence). The V and J ends lost 10 bases and 3 bases, in that order; junction bases with no gene match: 10. This CDR3 region has 14 residues. CDR3 DNA: TGTGCCACCGCCGACCGGGACAGGGTCTACGAGCAGTACTTC. Translated: CATADRDRVYEQYF.

J is TRBJ1-3 and V is TRBV5-4; D remains ambiguous. V lost 4 bases to trimming and J lost 0 bases, with 11 bases between them. The CDR3 is 15 residues long. CDR1 SGHNT and CDR2 YYREEE come from the germline V gene (reference sequence). CDR3 nucleotide sequence: TGTGCCAGCAGCGCCGAAGCCCTCTCTGGAAACACCATATATTTT. Its translation: CASSAEALSGNTIYF.

The chain is built from TRBV27 and TRBJ2-7; TRBD1 agrees at 8 bases. The germline CDR1 and CDR2 sequences are MNHEY and SMNVEV (reference sequence). After removal of 5 bases from V and 12 bases from J, the junction contained 18 bases not matched to a gene. CDR3 size: 15 residues. The CDR3 loop is CASSPTGVKGFSVYF. The CDR3 DNA reads TGTGCCAGCAGTCCGACAGGGGTCAAGGGTTTCTCGGTGTACTTC.

The chain combines TRBV11-2 with TRBJ1-1; TRBD1 matches at 7 bases. Germline lookup yields CDR1 SGHAT and CDR2 FQNNGV. Trimming removed 5 bases from V and 1 base from J; junction bases left unmatched: 4. CDR3 size: 14 residues. The CDR3 region has the DNA TGTGCCAGCAGCCCACGACAGGGGAACACTGAAGCTTTCTTT. Protein sequence: CASSPRQGNTEAFF.

The chain links TRBV4-2 to TRBJ2-7, with TRBD1 identical over 8 bases. The V gene's germline CDR1 is LGHNA and CDR2 YNFKEQ. This CDR3 is 16 amino acids long. V shed 0 bases and J 3 bases; nucleotides not matched to a gene: 7. The CDR3 bases are TGTGCCAGCAGCCAAGATCTAGTAGGACAGGGCTACGAGCAGTACTTC. Protein: CASSQDLVGQGYEQYF.

This rearrangement joins TRBV5-1 to TRBJ2-5; D is unresolved. The CDR3 sequence is 18 residues long. Trimming removed 0 bases at V and 5 bases at J, with 23 bases between. The germline CDR1 and CDR2 sequences are SGHRS and YFSETQ. For the CDR3, the DNA is TGCGCCAGCAGCTTGGGACAAAGCCTGAAACTTGCAAGGGAGACCCAGTACTTC. Protein product: CASSLGQSLKLARETQYF.

The chain combines TRBV6-7 with TRBJ1-6; TRBD1 matches at 8 bases. TRBV6-7 qualifies as an ORF whose function is uncertain. The CDR3 runs 14 residues. The ends lost 2 bases at V and 10 bases at J; junction bases unmatched: 4. CDR3 sequence reads: CASSYRDRNSPLHF. CDR3 DNA sequence: TGTGCCAGCAGTTACAGGGACAGGAACTCACCCCTCCACTTT.

The gene calls are TRBV27 and TRBJ2-7; 9 bases match TRBD1. Germline CDR1 reads MNHEY; CDR2 reads SMNVEV (reference sequence). The V gene end was trimmed by 6 bases and the J gene end by 6 bases; junction bases not matched to a gene: 12. The CDR3 totals 15 residues. The CDR3 sequence is CASSLLNPDRGEQYF. CDR3 nucleotides: TGTGCCAGCAGCCTCCTTAACCCGGACAGGGGCGAGCAGTACTTC.

The chain recombines TRBV27 with TRBJ1-1, with D maybe TRBD1 (5 bases). The length of the CDR3 is 15 residues. Trimming took 10 bases from V and 1 from J, leaving 19 bases between them. The V gene's germline CDR1 is MNHEY and CDR2 SMNVEV (reference sequence). The CDR3 here is CATPQPGNKNTEAFF. The CDR3 DNA follows: TGTGCCACCCCTCAACCAGGGAACAAGAACACTGAAGCTTTCTTT.

The rearrangement links TRBV28 to TRBJ1-1, with D unresolved. V was clipped by 3 bases and J by 1 base, with 12 bases between them. CDR1 is MDHEN and CDR2 is SYDVKM in the germline V gene. This CDR3 spans 15 amino acids. In DNA form, the CDR3 reads TGTGCCAGCAGTTTCTACGGTTTCTCGAACACTGAAGCTTTCTTT. It yields the protein CASSFYGFSNTEAFF.

This chain links TRBV11-3 with TRBJ2-3; a weak D match, TRBD2 (7 bases). The germline CDR1 and CDR2 sequences are SGHNT and YENEEA. V dropped 5 bases and J dropped 7 bases, with 22 bases sitting between them. CDR3 length equals 16 residues. This CDR3 is CASSRGRGAGAHTQYF. The CDR3 nucleotides are TGTGCCAGCAGCCGCGGCAGGGGCGCGGGGGCGCATACGCAGTATTTT.

The gene calls are TRBV5-4 and TRBJ1-2; TRBD1 matches 10 bases. Germline V CDR1 and CDR2: SGHNT, YYREEE (reference sequence). This CDR3 contains 15 residues. Germline trimming cut 4 bases from V and 6 bases from J; bases unmatched to any gene: 9. The CDR3 protein is CASSPPGTGVNGYTF. In DNA form, the CDR3 reads TGTGCCAGCAGCCCGCCCGGGACAGGGGTAAATGGCTACACCTTC.

This chain links TRBV11-2 with TRBJ1-1; possible D gene TRBD1, 6 bases. Germline CDR1 reads SGHAT; CDR2 reads FQNNGV. The ends were cut back, 5 bases at V and 1 base at J, with 23 bases in the middle. The CDR3 totals 18 residues. The CDR3 is CASSRIRRQDTGNTEAFF. CDR3 in DNA: TGTGCCAGCAGCCGTATTCGCAGACAGGATACTGGGAACACTGAAGCTTTCTTT.

The genes are TRBV11-2 and TRBJ2-5; a weak D match, TRBD1 (6 bases). With 4 bases removed from V and 0 bases from J, the gap between germline ends came to 6 bases. The CDR3 covers 13 residues. Germline lookup yields CDR1 SGHAT and CDR2 FQNNGV. The CDR3 protein is CASSWDNQETQYF. The CDR3 DNA is TGTGCCAGCAGCTGGGACAACCAAGAGACCCAGTACTTC.

The CDR3 loop reads CASTTRESMTEQYF. The CDR3 nucleotides are TGTGCCAGCACCACGAGGGAGTCCATGACGGAGCAGTACTTC. The rearrangement joins TRBV5-4 to TRBJ2-7, with D perhaps TRBD2 (5 bases). Germline V gives CDR1 SGHNT, CDR2 YYREEE (reference sequence). This CDR3 spans 14 amino acids. V was cut by 6 bases and J by 7 bases, with 20 bases left in between.

The rearrangement joins TRBV29-1 to TRBJ2-7, with D possibly matching TRBD2 (5 bases). The ends were cut back, 0 bases at V and 2 bases at J, with 8 bases in the middle. CDR1 and CDR2 from the germline V gene are SQVTM and ANQGSEA. This CDR3 region has 13 residues. The CDR3 sequence is CSVEETGTYEQYF. CDR3 in DNA: TGCAGCGTTGAAGAGACCGGGACCTACGAGCAGTACTTC.

The genes are TRBV27 and TRBJ1-4; 7 nucleotides line up with TRBD1. Germline values: CDR1 MNHEY, CDR2 SMNVEV (reference sequence). There are 13 residues in the CDR3. J gave up 8 bases and V 3 bases, and 3 bases lay outside the gene matches. The CDR3 DNA follows: TGTGCCAGCAGTTTGTCAGGGGGGGAAAAACTGTTTTTT. This codes for CASSLSGGEKLFF.

This clone was detected only a few times. This rearrangement joins TRBV6-4 to TRBJ2-6; tentative D call: TRBD1 (6 bases). The CDR3 is 16 residues long. Trimming shortened V by 0 bases and J by 1 base, and 7 bases separated the two germline ends. Per the germline V gene, CDR1 is MRHNA and CDR2 is SNTAGT. This CDR3 is CASSDSGTSGANVLTF. The CDR3 DNA follows: TGTGCCAGCAGTGACTCAGGGACATCTGGGGCCAACGTCCTGACTTTC.

V gene TRBV4-1 combines with J gene TRBJ2-1; the match to TRBD2 covers 10 bases. Trimming at V came to 6 bases and at J to 1 base, leaving 9 bases not matched to a gene. CDR1 MGHRA and CDR2 YSYEKL come from the germline V gene. CDR3 length: 17 amino acids. CDR3 protein: CASRSFSGGNSYNEQFF. In DNA form, the CDR3 reads TGCGCCAGCAGGTCATTTAGCGGGGGGAATTCCTACAATGAGCAGTTCTTC.

The J gene is TRBJ1-2, the V gene TRBV5-4; 9 nucleotides match TRBD1. CDR1 and CDR2 (germline): SGHNT, YYREEE (reference sequence). The length of the CDR3 is 14 residues. Losses at the gene ends were 4 bases for V and 1 base for J; bases not matched to a gene: 2. In nucleotides, the CDR3 is TGTGCCAGCAGCCGGACAGGGGATAACTATGGCTACACCTTC. Its translation is CASSRTGDNYGYTF.

J is TRBJ1-2 and V is TRBV7-2, with unresolved D. Germline V CDR1 and CDR2: SGHTA, FQGNSA. Trimming shortened V by 3 bases and J by 7 bases, and 15 bases separated the two germline ends. The CDR3 extends over 14 amino acids. CDR3 loop: CASSFGLGEGGYTF. CDR3 DNA: TGTGCCAGCAGCTTTGGCCTGGGAGAGGGTGGCTACACCTTC.